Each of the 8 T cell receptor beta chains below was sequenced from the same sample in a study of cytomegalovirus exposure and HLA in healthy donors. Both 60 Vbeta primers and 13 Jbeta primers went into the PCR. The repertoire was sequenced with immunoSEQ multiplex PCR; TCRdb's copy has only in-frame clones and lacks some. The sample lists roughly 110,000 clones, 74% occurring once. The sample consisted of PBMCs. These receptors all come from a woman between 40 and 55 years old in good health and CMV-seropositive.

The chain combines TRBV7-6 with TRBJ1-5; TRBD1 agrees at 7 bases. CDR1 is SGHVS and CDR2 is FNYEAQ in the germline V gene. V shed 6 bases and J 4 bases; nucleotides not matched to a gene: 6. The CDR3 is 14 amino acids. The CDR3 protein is CASSRTGENQPQHF. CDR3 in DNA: TGTGCCAGCAGTAGGACAGGAGAGAATCAGCCCCAGCATTTT.

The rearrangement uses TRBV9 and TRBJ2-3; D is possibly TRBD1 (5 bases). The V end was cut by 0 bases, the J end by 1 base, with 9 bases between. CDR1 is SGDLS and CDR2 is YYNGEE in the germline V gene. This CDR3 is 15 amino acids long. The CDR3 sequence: CASSVGVRGTDTQYF. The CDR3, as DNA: TGTGCCAGCAGCGTAGGTGTCAGGGGCACAGATACGCAGTATTTT.

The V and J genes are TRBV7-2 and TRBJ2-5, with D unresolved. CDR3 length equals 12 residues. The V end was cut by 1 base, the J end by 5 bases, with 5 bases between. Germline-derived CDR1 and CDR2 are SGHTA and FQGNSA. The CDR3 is CASSLELETQYF. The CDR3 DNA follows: TGTGCCAGCAGCTTAGAGCTTGAGACCCAGTACTTC.

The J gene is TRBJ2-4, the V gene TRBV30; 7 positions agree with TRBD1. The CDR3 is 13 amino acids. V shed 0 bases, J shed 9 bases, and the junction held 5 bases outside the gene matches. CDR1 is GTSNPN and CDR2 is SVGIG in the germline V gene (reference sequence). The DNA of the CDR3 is TGTGCCTGGAGTGTAGGGGGCCCGGGCATTCAGTACTTC. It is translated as CAWSVGGPGIQYF.

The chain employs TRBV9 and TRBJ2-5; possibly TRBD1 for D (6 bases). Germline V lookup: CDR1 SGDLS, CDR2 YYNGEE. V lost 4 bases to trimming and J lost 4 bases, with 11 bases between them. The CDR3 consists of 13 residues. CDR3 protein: CASSQAGVETQYF. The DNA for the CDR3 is TGTGCCAGCAGCCAGGCAGGGGTAGAGACCCAGTACTTC.

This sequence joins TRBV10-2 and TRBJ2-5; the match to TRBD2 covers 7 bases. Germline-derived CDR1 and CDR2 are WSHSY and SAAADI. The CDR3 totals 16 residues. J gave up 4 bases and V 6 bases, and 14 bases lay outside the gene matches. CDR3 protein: CASRAGLPLRGETQYF. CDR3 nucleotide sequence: TGCGCCAGCAGAGCGGGACTCCCCTTGAGGGGAGAGACCCAGTACTTC.

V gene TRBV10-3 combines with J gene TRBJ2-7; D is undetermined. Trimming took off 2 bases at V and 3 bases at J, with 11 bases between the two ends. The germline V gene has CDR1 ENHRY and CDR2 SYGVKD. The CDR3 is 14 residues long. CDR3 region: CAISERDSNYEQYF. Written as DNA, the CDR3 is TGTGCCATCAGTGAGCGCGACTCGAACTACGAGCAGTACTTC.

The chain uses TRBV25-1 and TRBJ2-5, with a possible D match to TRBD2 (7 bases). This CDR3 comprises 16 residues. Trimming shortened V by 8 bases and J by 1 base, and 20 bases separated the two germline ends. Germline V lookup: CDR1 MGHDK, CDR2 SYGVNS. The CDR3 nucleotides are TGTGCCAGCGGGAGGGGGGCGGCGGACTCCCAAGAGACCCAGTACTTC. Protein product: CASGRGAADSQETQYF.